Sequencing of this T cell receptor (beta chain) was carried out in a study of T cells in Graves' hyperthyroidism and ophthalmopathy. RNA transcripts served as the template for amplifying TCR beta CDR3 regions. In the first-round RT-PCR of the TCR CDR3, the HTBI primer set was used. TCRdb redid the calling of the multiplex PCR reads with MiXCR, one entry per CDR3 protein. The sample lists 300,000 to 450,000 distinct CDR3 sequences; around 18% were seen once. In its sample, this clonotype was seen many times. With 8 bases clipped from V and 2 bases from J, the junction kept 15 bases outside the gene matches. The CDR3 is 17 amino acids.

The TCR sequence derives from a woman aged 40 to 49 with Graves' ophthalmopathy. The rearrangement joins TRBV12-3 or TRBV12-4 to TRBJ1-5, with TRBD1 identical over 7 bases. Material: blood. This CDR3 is CASSGSNRGIGNQPQHF. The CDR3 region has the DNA TGTGCCAGCTCAGGAAGTAACAGGGGTATTGGCAATCAGCCCCAGCATTTT.